The 18 T cell receptor beta chains in this list originate from one sample, sequenced in a study of T cells after yellow fever vaccination. In TCRdb, the 5' RACE reads were re-called with MiXCR into one record per CDR3 protein. The sample lists about 170,000 distinct CDR3 sequences; approximately 6.2% were seen once. This specimen consisted of CD4+ T cells sorted from PBMCs, obtained on the day of the first yellow fever vaccination. The receptors were sampled from a young man who received the YFV17D yellow fever vaccine.

The chain carries TRBV5-1 and TRBJ2-6, with a weak D call TRBD2 (5 bases). CDR3 length: 14 amino acids. Germline CDR1 and CDR2: SGHRS and YFSETQ. The V gene lost 7 bases and the J gene lost 0 bases, with 8 bases spanning the gap. Here the CDR3 DNA reads TGCGCCAGCCGCCGGGACTCTGGGGCCAACGTCCTGACTTTC. Amino acids: CASRRDSGANVLTF.

In this sample, this clonotype turned up many times. V is TRBV7-3 and J is TRBJ2-5; perhaps TRBD1 as D (6 bases). The CDR3 runs 14 residues. Looked up from germline, CDR1 is SGHTA and CDR2 is FQGTGA. The germline V and J ends were trimmed by 3 bases and 5 bases, with 13 bases remaining between them. The CDR3 loop reads CASSFQGSRETQYF. Here the CDR3 DNA reads TGTGCCAGCAGCTTCCAGGGGTCGCGGGAGACCCAGTACTTC.

In its sample, this clonotype was seen a few times. This rearrangement joins TRBV12-3 or TRBV12-4 to TRBJ1-5; a possible D gene is TRBD1 (6 bases). The CDR3 contains 13 residues. V lost 9 bases to trimming and J lost 5 bases, with 14 bases between them. In DNA form, the CDR3 reads TGTGCCAGTTCGACAGGAACAGATCAGCCCCAGCATTTT. Amino acids: CASSTGTDQPQHF.

This clonotype was observed at least ten times. The J gene is TRBJ2-3, the V gene TRBV5-1, with 9 bases lining up with TRBD1. Germline assignment: CDR1 SGHRS and CDR2 YFSETQ. With 0 bases clipped from V and 3 bases from J, the junction kept 5 bases outside the gene matches. This CDR3 is built from 16 residues. The CDR3 DNA is TGCGCCAGCAGCTTGGACCCCGGGACAGGGACAGATACGCAGTATTTT. This gives the protein CASSLDPGTGTDTQYF.

This clonotype showed up many times. The chain has TRBV3-1 and TRBJ2-2, with D unclear. Looked up from germline, CDR1 is LGHDT and CDR2 is YNNKEL (reference sequence). The V end was cut by 0 bases, the J end by 4 bases, with 9 bases between. CDR3 length: 15 amino acids. The CDR3 loop reads CASSQEIWGTGELFF. The CDR3 DNA reads as TGTGCCAGCAGCCAAGAAATCTGGGGCACCGGGGAGCTGTTTTTT.

Only a few counts were recorded for this clonotype. The rearrangement uses TRBV7-9 and TRBJ1-2; tentative D call: TRBD1 (6 bases). The CDR3 contains 13 residues. CDR1 is SEHNR, CDR2 FQNEAQ, per germline (reference sequence). The ends were cut back, 5 bases at V and 4 bases at J, with 11 bases in the middle. Written as DNA, the CDR3 is TGTGCCAGCAGCCCGGACAGCTTCTATGGCTACACCTTC. Amino acid sequence: CASSPDSFYGYTF.

V gene TRBV6-5 combines with J gene TRBJ1-6; D is undetermined. CDR3 length equals 14 residues. From germline, CDR1 is MNHEY and CDR2 SVGAGI. V lost 4 bases and J lost 14, with 18 bases in between. Written as DNA, the CDR3 is TGTGCCAGCAGTTTGGTAGCACGCCTTGAGACCCTCCACTTT. Residues: CASSLVARLETLHF.

The J gene is TRBJ1-5, the V gene TRBV29-1; D perhaps matches TRBD1 (5 bases). Trimming cost V 6 bases and J 5 bases, with 11 bases left between them. The CDR3 sequence is 12 residues long. Germline assignment: CDR1 SQVTM and CDR2 ANQGSEA. In DNA form, the CDR3 reads TGCAGCGTGGGGGACGGTCATCAGCCCCAGCATTTT. Protein sequence: CSVGDGHQPQHF.

The CDR3, as DNA: TGTGCCAGCAGTTACTCGAAGTCGGACAGGGCCTACGAGCAGTACGTC. The encoded protein is CASSYSKSDRAYEQYV. The chain uses TRBV6-5 and TRBJ2-7; the match to TRBD1 covers 8 bases. CDR3 length: 16 amino acids. Germline CDR1 MNHEY, CDR2 SVGAGI. Unmatched junction bases numbered 6, after V lost 0 bases and J lost 2 bases.

The chain recombines TRBV7-6 with TRBJ2-3; tentatively, D is TRBD2 (5 bases). V was cut by 4 bases and J by 0 bases, with 14 bases left in between. Looked up from germline, CDR1 is SGHVS and CDR2 is FNYEAQ. This CDR3 has 16 residues. The CDR3 here is CASSYMDFTSTDTQYF. The CDR3 DNA sequence: TGTGCCAGCAGCTATATGGACTTTACTAGCACAGATACGCAGTATTTT.

V usage is TRBV19 and J usage is TRBJ1-1; no clear D gene. CDR1 is LNHDA, CDR2 SQIVND, per germline (reference sequence). Trimming stripped 3 bases from V and 1 base from J, with 15 bases between. This CDR3 is 16 amino acids long. This CDR3 reads CASSIASARTNTEAFF. The CDR3 DNA reads as TGTGCCAGTAGTATTGCGTCCGCCCGTACGAACACTGAAGCTTTCTTT.

This clonotype was recorded a few times. The chain employs TRBV3-1 and TRBJ1-1; D remains ambiguous. The CDR3 consists of 11 residues. The V gene's germline CDR1 is LGHDT and CDR2 YNNKEL (reference sequence). Trimming pared 1 base from V and 4 bases from J, leaving 1 base between. In nucleotides, the CDR3 is TGTGCCAGCAGCCAAGTCACTGAAGCTTTCTTT. Protein sequence: CASSQVTEAFF.

In its sample, this clonotype was seen many times. The chain joins TRBV5-4 to TRBJ1-3, with no clear D. Germline CDR1 is SGHNT and CDR2 is YYREEE (reference sequence). This CDR3 comprises 13 residues. Trimming removed 0 bases from V and 3 bases from J, with 4 bases in between. The DNA of the CDR3 is TGTGCCAGCAGCTTGGACAGTGGAAACACCATATATTTT. Translated, it gives CASSLDSGNTIYF. The full variable domain, rest sourced from reference TRBV5-4 and TRBJ1-3, is ETGVTQSPTHLIKTRGQQVTLRCSSQSGHNTVSWYQQALGQGPQFIFQYYREEENGRGNFPPRFSGLQFPNYSSELNVNALELDDSALYLCASSLDSGNTIYFGEGSWLTVV.

The table lists this clonotype with many counts. The chain links TRBV12-3 or TRBV12-4 to TRBJ2-3; the D is unclear. The CDR3 sequence is 17 residues long. Trimming left V 6 bases short and J 0 bases short, with 19 bases between. CDR3 protein: CASRPIPVVGSTDTQYF. The CDR3, as DNA: TGTGCCAGCAGACCTATTCCCGTCGTGGGGAGCACAGATACGCAGTATTTT.

This clonotype has just a few counts. The chain employs TRBV20-1 and TRBJ2-5; the match to TRBD2 covers 7 bases. The CDR3 has 20 residues. The V segment lost 3 bases and the J segment 0 bases; nucleotides outside the gene matches: 22. The germline V gene has CDR1 DFQATT and CDR2 SNEGSKA (reference sequence). The CDR3 DNA follows: TGCAGTGCTAGGGGAGGGGCGGGGCATCAAAGACGAACGTACCAAGAGACCCAGTACTTC. This translates into CSARGGAGHQRRTYQETQYF.

This clonotype was seen repeatedly, ten times or more. This sequence joins TRBV14 and TRBJ2-2; 7 bases fit TRBD1. The V and J ends lost 4 bases and 1 base, in that order; junction bases with no gene match: 6. Germline V lookup: CDR1 SGHDN, CDR2 FVKESK. This CDR3 has 16 amino acids. The CDR3 reads CASSRRDRRNTGELFF. As DNA, the CDR3 is TGTGCCAGCAGCCGACGGGACAGAAGGAACACCGGGGAGCTGTTTTTT.

This clonotype has at least ten counts. The chain combines TRBV4-1 with TRBJ2-3; D not certain. The CDR3 loop spans 12 amino acids. CDR1 MGHRA and CDR2 YSYEKL come from the germline V gene. V was shortened by 5 bases and J by 10 bases, with 13 bases between the two germline ends. CDR3 sequence: CASSADRWSQYF. CDR3 bases: TGCGCCAGCAGCGCAGACCGGTGGTCGCAGTATTTT.

This clonotype was counted ten times or more. This chain joins TRBV20-1 and TRBJ2-3; 10 nucleotides match TRBD2. Germline assignment: CDR1 DFQATT and CDR2 SNEGSKA (reference sequence). The V and J ends lost 7 bases and 4 bases, in that order; junction bases with no gene match: 8. This CDR3 region has 14 residues. CDR3: CSVSGGAKPDTQYF. In nucleotides, the CDR3 is TGCAGTGTGAGCGGGGGGGCCAAACCAGATACGCAGTATTTT.